A selection of T cell receptor beta chains follows, all from one sample in a study of blood T cell repertoires in COVID-19. Libraries were prepared by immunoSEQ multiplex PCR; TCRdb keeps only in-frame clonotypes and omits some of them. The repertoire holds some 110,000 clones, with 65% to 85% as singletons. The sample comprised PBMCs or T cells enriched from blood (not recorded which). The receptors were sampled from a woman aged 25 to 45 who had recovered from COVID-19. Each CDR3 is given with its conserved first and last residue. A D gene is named only where the DNA matches it firmly. A row's size may be missing; if present it is once, few, many or a size class.

D,V,J,size,CDR3,DNA
TRBD1,TRBV7-9,TRBJ2-5,-,CASTLGGKETQYF,TGTGCCAGCACCCTAGGGGGCAAGGAGACCCAGTACTTC
-,TRBV5-1,TRBJ2-5,-,CASSLEASRGSETQYF,TGCGCCAGCAGCTTGGAGGCGTCCCGAGGCAGCGAGACCCAGTACTTC
TRBD1,TRBV6-2/TRBV6-3,TRBJ1-5,-,CASSYSMEGGQPQHF,TGTGCCAGCAGTTACTCGATGGAAGGGGGCCAGCCCCAGCATTTT
TRBD1,TRBV7-9,TRBJ2-5,-,CASSLAVGTGGPGETQYF,TGTGCCAGCAGCTTAGCAGTGGGGACAGGGGGCCCGGGAGAGACCCAGTACTTC
TRBD2,TRBV9,TRBJ2-3,once,CASSGEGLAGSLTDTQYF,TGTGCCAGCAGCGGGGAGGGGCTAGCGGGCTCGCTCACAGATACGCAGTATTTT
-,TRBV2,TRBJ1-2,once,CASRAGAPERYGYTF,TGTGCCAGCAGGGCAGGGGCCCCCGAGAGGTATGGCTACACCTTC
-,TRBV18,TRBJ1-1,-,CASSPDSQYAEAFF,TGTGCCAGCTCACCAGACAGTCAGTACGCTGAAGCTTTCTTT
-,TRBV6-5,TRBJ1-2,few,CASTEGGRNYGYTF,TGTGCCAGCACCGAGGGCGGCAGGAACTATGGCTACACCTTC
-,TRBV30,TRBJ1-4,few,CAWRLWWGDEYDEKLFF,TGTGCCTGGAGGCTGTGGTGGGGAGACGAATACGATGAAAAACTGTTTTTT
TRBD1,TRBV5-1,TRBJ1-4,-,CASSLAQGAPRTNEKLFF,TGCGCCAGCAGCTTGGCACAGGGGGCGCCCCGAACTAATGAAAAACTGTTTTTT
TRBD1,TRBV10-3,TRBJ1-5,-,CAIRDRADQPQHF,TGTGCCATCAGGGACAGGGCAGACCAGCCCCAGCATTTT
TRBD1,TRBV4-2,TRBJ1-3,few,CASRRLGGAKNTIYF,TGTGCCAGCAGACGGCTAGGGGGCGCGAAAAACACCATATATTTT
TRBD1,TRBV2,TRBJ1-2,-,CASSEEGQGAWGYGYTF,TGTGCCAGCAGTGAAGAGGGACAGGGGGCATGGGGCTATGGCTACACCTTC
-,TRBV7-8,TRBJ2-7,-,CASSLAGGLYEQYF,TGTGCCAGCAGCTTAGCGGGGGGGCTCTACGAGCAGTACTTC
TRBD1,TRBV28,TRBJ1-2,-,CASNIRTGNIYGYTF,TGTGCCAGCAATATCCGGACAGGGAACATCTATGGCTACACCTTC
-,TRBV19,TRBJ2-3,-,CASSIAGTDTQYF,TGTGCCAGTAGTATTGCGGGCACAGATACGCAGTATTTT
TRBD2,TRBV9,TRBJ2-3,-,CASSVGLAGGTDTQYF,TGTGCCAGCAGCGTAGGGCTAGCGGGAGGGACAGATACGCAGTATTTT
-,TRBV30,TRBJ1-1,-,CAWSGLRAINTEAFF,TGTGCCTGGAGTGGTCTCAGGGCCATTAACACTGAAGCTTTCTTT
-,TRBV28,TRBJ2-1,-,CASSPRVPFYNEQFF,TGTGCCAGCAGTCCCCGGGTGCCTTTCTACAATGAGCAGTTCTTC
TRBD1,TRBV7-9,TRBJ2-5,-,CASSRDRGGQETQYF,TGTGCCAGCAGCCGCGACAGGGGGGGCCAAGAGACCCAGTACTTC
TRBD1,TRBV19,TRBJ2-3,-,CASRDRGRGDTQYF,TGTGCCAGTAGGGACAGGGGGCGAGGAGATACGCAGTATTTT
TRBD1,TRBV5-1,TRBJ2-3,-,CASSPGQATDTQYF,TGCGCCAGCAGCCCGGGACAGGCCACAGATACGCAGTATTTT
-,TRBV5-1,TRBJ2-1,-,CASSLYGLPSNEQFF,TGCGCCAGCAGCTTGTACGGACTACCTAGCAATGAGCAGTTCTTC
-,TRBV4-2,TRBJ1-2,-,CASSPPDRLDGGYTF,TGTGCCAGCAGCCCACCGGACAGACTCGACGGCGGCTACACCTTC
TRBD2,TRBV7-2,TRBJ2-7,-,CASSASSGTPYEQYF,TGTGCCAGCTCGGCCTCCAGCGGGACCCCCTACGAGCAGTACTTC
-,TRBV5-5,TRBJ1-2,-,CASSRAGGANYGYTF,TGTGCCAGCAGCCGTGCTGGGGGGGCGAACTATGGCTACACCTTC
-,TRBV5-1,TRBJ1-1,-,CASSQNTEAFF,TGCGCCAGCAGCCAGAACACTGAAGCTTTCTTT
TRBD2,TRBV5-4,TRBJ2-1,-,CASSLAKREGDEQFF,TGTGCCAGCAGCTTGGCCAAGCGGGAGGGCGATGAGCAGTTCTTC
TRBD2,TRBV7-3,TRBJ2-7,-,CASNLWRDYYEQYF,TGTGCCAGCAACCTTTGGCGGGACTACTACGAGCAGTACTTC
-,TRBV7-9,TRBJ1-1,-,CASSLQGYTEAFF,TGTGCCAGCAGCTTACAGGGCTACACTGAAGCTTTCTTT
-,TRBV29-1,TRBJ2-7,-,CSAQRLVSDEQYF,TGCAGCGCTCAAAGGCTAGTATCCGACGAGCAGTACTTC
TRBD2,TRBV7-7,TRBJ2-3,-,CASSPGLAGGSDTQYF,TGTGCTAGCAGCCCCGGACTAGCGGGAGGTTCAGATACGCAGTATTTT
TRBD1,TRBV6-5,TRBJ2-5,-,CASSSGQGLETQYF,TGTGCCAGCAGTTCGGGACAGGGATTAGAGACCCAGTACTTC
TRBD2,TRBV3-1/TRBV3-2,TRBJ2-4,-,CASSQEKGREEGKNIQYF,TGTGCCAGCAGCCAAGAAAAAGGGCGGGAGGAGGGCAAAAACATTCAGTACTTC
-,TRBV7-9,TRBJ1-6,-,CASSLEGGSLHF,TGTGCCAGCAGCTTAGAGGGAGGCTCCCTCCACTTT
-,TRBV3-1/TRBV3-2,TRBJ2-1,-,CASSQDSDEQFF,TGTGCCAGCAGCCAAGATAGCGATGAGCAGTTCTTC
TRBD1,TRBV10-2,TRBJ2-7,once,CASSVTGGSYEQYF,TGCGCCAGCTCTGTAACAGGGGGATCCTACGAGCAGTACTTC
TRBD1,TRBV7-2,TRBJ1-2,-,CASSLPLDRVYGYTF,TGTGCCAGCAGCTTACCCTTAGACAGGGTCTATGGCTACACCTTC
TRBD1,TRBV4-1,TRBJ1-2,-,CASSQVSAQRGGQDGYTF,TGCGCCAGCAGCCAAGTGAGCGCACAAAGGGGGGGACAGGATGGCTACACCTTC
-,TRBV10-3,TRBJ1-6,few,CAISEWATYNSPLHF,TGTGCCATCAGTGAATGGGCCACCTATAATTCACCCCTCCACTTT
-,TRBV5-6,TRBJ1-2,-,CASSSGVGYTF,TGTGCCAGCAGCTCCGGGGTCGGCTACACCTTC
TRBD2,TRBV19,TRBJ2-7,-,CASSNLAGPAGEQYF,TGTGCCAGTAGTAATCTAGCGGGACCCGCTGGAGAGCAGTACTTC
-,TRBV12-3/TRBV12-4,TRBJ2-2,-,CASSPSRTGELFF,TGTGCCAGCAGTCCCTCGAGGACCGGGGAGCTGTTTTTT
-,TRBV4-1,TRBJ2-7,-,CASSQDLGSRGEQYF,TGCGCCAGCAGCCAAGATCTAGGCTCAAGGGGCGAGCAGTACTTC
TRBD1,TRBV19,TRBJ1-6,-,CASSPTGEDNSPLHF,TGTGCCAGTAGTCCGACAGGGGAAGACAATTCACCCCTCCACTTT
-,TRBV28,TRBJ1-2,-,CASSLSQAYGYTF,TGTGCCAGCAGTTTGTCACAGGCCTATGGCTACACCTTC
-,TRBV10-1,TRBJ1-2,-,CASNIETSYGYTF,TGCGCCAGCAATATAGAGACAAGTTATGGCTACACCTTC
TRBD1,TRBV10-1,TRBJ1-5,-,CASSESTWDRDFLQPQHF,TGCGCCAGCAGTGAGTCTACTTGGGACAGGGATTTCTTGCAGCCCCAGCATTTT
TRBD1,TRBV4-3,TRBJ2-4,-,CASSPMTGGLAKNIQYF,TGCGCCAGCAGCCCTATGACAGGGGGTCTAGCCAAAAACATTCAGTACTTC
TRBD1,TRBV28,TRBJ1-3,medium-sized,CASRPTGENTIYF,TGTGCCAGCAGGCCGACAGGGGAAAACACCATATATTTT
-,TRBV30,TRBJ2-5,-,CAWGRERVTQYF,TGTGCCTGGGGCCGCGAGCGGGTGACCCAGTACTTC
TRBD1,TRBV24-1,TRBJ2-2,-,CATSDFDRVKTGELFF,TGTGCCACCAGTGATTTCGACAGGGTGAAAACCGGGGAGCTGTTTTTT
TRBD1,TRBV27,TRBJ1-4,-,CASSPDQGANEKLFF,TGTGCCAGCAGTCCCGACCAGGGGGCGAATGAAAAACTGTTTTTT
TRBD2,TRBV18,TRBJ2-1,-,CASSPTSGSYEQFF,TGTGCCAGCTCACCTACTAGCGGGAGCTATGAGCAGTTCTTC
TRBD1,TRBV29-1,TRBJ1-2,-,CSARDRGRGGYTF,TGCAGCGCCCGGGACAGGGGGCGCGGGGGCTACACCTTC